This TCR beta chain was recorded in a study of siplizumab effects on memory and regulatory T cells. The assay was immunoSEQ multiplex PCR, and TCRdb's table has in-frame clones only and misses some. The profile shows approximately 92,000 clones, roughly 94% of them singletons. As regards this clone: Its matching antigen is unknown.

Study-level results: Naive T cells looked more diverse than memory cells and looked like major alloresponse contributors.

The TCR sequence derives from a human donor in good health. Material: non-Treg CD4+ T cells sorted from blood.

CDR3 residues: CASSYWAQGGMNTEAFF. In nucleotides, the CDR3 is TGTGCCAGCAGCTATTGGGCACAGGGGGGCATGAACACTGAAGCTTTCTTT. The chain is built from TRBV14 and TRBJ1-1; 8 positions agree with TRBD1. The CDR3 has 17 amino acids. The ends lost 5 bases at V and 0 bases at J; junction bases unmatched: 11. In germline, CDR1 is SGHDN, CDR2 FVKESK.